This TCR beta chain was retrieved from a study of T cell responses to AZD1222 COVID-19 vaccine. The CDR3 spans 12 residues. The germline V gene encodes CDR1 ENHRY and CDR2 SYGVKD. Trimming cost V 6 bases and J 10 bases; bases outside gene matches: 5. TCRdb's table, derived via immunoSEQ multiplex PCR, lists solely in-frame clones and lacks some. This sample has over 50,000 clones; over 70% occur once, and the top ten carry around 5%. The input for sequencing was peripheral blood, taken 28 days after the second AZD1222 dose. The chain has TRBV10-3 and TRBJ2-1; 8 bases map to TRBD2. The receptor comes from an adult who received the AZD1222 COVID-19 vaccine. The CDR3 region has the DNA TGTGCCATCAGGGACATAGCGGGGGAGCAGTTCTTC. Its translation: CAIRDIAGEQFF.